These T cell receptor beta chains were read from a single sample in a study of cytomegalovirus exposure and HLA in healthy donors. Profiling relied on immunoSEQ multiplex PCR, and the TCRdb table lists in-frame clones only, not all of them. The sample lists 150,000 or so clones; about 74% were seen once. The sequencing sample was made of PBMCs. The receptors were sampled from a man aged 35 to 55 in good health and CMV-seropositive. Both conserved end residues are part of each CDR3. The D gene is left open where the match is weak. The size field is filled for only some rows; it gives once, few, many or a size class.

D gene,clone size,J gene,V gene,CDR3 DNA,CDR3 protein
TRBD2,.,TRBJ2-1,TRBV7-2,TGTGCCAGCAGCTTACTAGCGGGAGGGCCTCGTGAGCAGTTCTTC,CASSLLAGGPREQFF
.,.,TRBJ1-4,TRBV7-6,TGTGCCAGCAGCCGGACCCGGAGGGAGGAAAAACTGTTTTTT,CASSRTRREEKLFF
.,.,TRBJ1-5,TRBV19,TGTGCCAGTACAGGGGAATATAGCAATCAGCCCCAGCATTTT,CASTGEYSNQPQHF
TRBD2,.,TRBJ2-1,TRBV4-1,TGCGCCAGCAGCCCAGGGATGGTAAGCGGGAACCCCTACAATGAGCAGTTCTTC,CASSPGMVSGNPYNEQFF
TRBD1,.,TRBJ2-6,TRBV28,TGTGCCAGCAGCACGGAAGACAGGGCTGGGGCCAACGTCCTGACTTTC,CASSTEDRAGANVLTF
.,once,TRBJ2-6,TRBV9,TGTGCCAGCAGCGTAGCTGGTAGATCTGGGGCCAACGGCCTGACTTTC,CASSVAGRSGANGLTF
TRBD1,.,TRBJ1-2,TRBV6-5,TGTGCCAGCAGTTACTCGATGCCCTACAGGGGCGATGGCTACACCTTC,CASSYSMPYRGDGYTF
.,.,TRBJ2-1,TRBV6-1,TGTGCCAGCAGTGTGGCTCAGGGATTATATCTGTTCTTC,CASSVAQGLYLFF
.,few,TRBJ1-1,TRBV4-1,TGCGCCAGCAGCCAAGTCGGTAACACTGAAGCTTTCTTT,CASSQVGNTEAFF
.,.,TRBJ2-5,TRBV28,TGTGCCAGCAGTTTTAACCGCGGCCCTGCGACGGAGACCCAGTACTTC,CASSFNRGPATETQYF
TRBD2,.,TRBJ2-1,TRBV19,TGTGCCACCCTAGCGGGAGAAGGGAATGAGCAGTTCTTC,CATLAGEGNEQFF
TRBD2,few,TRBJ2-1,TRBV4-3,TGCGCCAGCAGCCAAACCACCGGGACTACCGACAATGAGCAGTTCTTC,CASSQTTGTTDNEQFF
.,.,TRBJ2-1,TRBV13,TGTGCCAGCAGCCTGATGAACGAGGGCTTCTACAATGAGCAGTTCTTC,CASSLMNEGFYNEQFF
TRBD2,.,TRBJ2-3,TRBV7-6,TGTGCCAGCAGCTTAGGGAGTAGCGGGAGCATCACAGATACGCAGTATTTT,CASSLGSSGSITDTQYF
TRBD1,.,TRBJ1-5,TRBV28,TGTGCCAGCTCCGGGACAGGAGAATATCAGCCCCAGCATTTT,CASSGTGEYQPQHF
.,.,TRBJ2-5,TRBV2,TGTGCCAGCAGTGAACCTAGCCAGCTTACCCACCTAGAGGAGACCCAGTACTTC,CASSEPSQLTHLEETQYF
.,once,TRBJ2-6,TRBV5-1,TGCGCCAGCAGCAAGGAGGGAGCCAGCTCTGGGGCCAACGTCCTGACTTTC,CASSKEGASSGANVLTF
TRBD2,.,TRBJ2-1,TRBV5-1,TGCGCCAGCAGCGCGGGGGGGATCAATGAGCAGTTCTTC,CASSAGGINEQFF
TRBD1,.,TRBJ2-1,TRBV6-7,TGTGCCAGCAGCACCGGGACAGTCAATGAGCAGTTCTTC,CASSTGTVNEQFF
.,.,TRBJ2-7,TRBV11-2,TGTGCCAGCAGCCTAGGGAGTCCGGTTTACGAGCAGTACTTC,CASSLGSPVYEQYF
.,.,TRBJ2-5,TRBV7-2,TGTGCCAGCAGCCCCTGGGGACTCACGGGGGAGACCCAGTACTTC,CASSPWGLTGETQYF
.,.,TRBJ2-2,TRBV28,TGTGCCAGCAGTTCAGGGGACACCGGGGAGCTGTTTTTT,CASSSGDTGELFF
TRBD2,.,TRBJ2-1,TRBV19,TGTGCCAGTAGTATAGATCTAGCGGGCTCCTACAATGAGCAGTTCTTC,CASSIDLAGSYNEQFF
TRBD1,.,TRBJ1-5,TRBV19,TGTGCCAGTAGTATAACTTGGCGGGACAGCGATCAGCCCCAGCATTTT,CASSITWRDSDQPQHF
.,.,TRBJ2-7,TRBV5-1,TGCGCCAGCAGCGCCACAGGGAACTACGAGCAGTACTTC,CASSATGNYEQYF
.,few,TRBJ2-7,TRBV7-9,TGTTCCAGCAGCCTTACCATCGGGGAGCAGTACTTC,CSSSLTIGEQYF